Listed below are T cell receptor beta chains from one sample, sequenced in a study of T cells in Graves' hyperthyroidism and ophthalmopathy. TCRdb recomputed calls from the multiplex PCR reads with MiXCR, one row per CDR3 protein. The sample includes roughly 500,000 distinct CDR3 sequences, around 42% of them seen just once. The specimen sequenced was peripheral blood or thyroid tissue (not recorded which). These receptors all stem from an adult woman with Graves' disease, either hyperthyroidism or ophthalmopathy (not recorded which). Both conserved end residues are part of each CDR3. D genes are given only for firm matches. Where a row states a size, it is once, few, many or the class of an expanded clone; other rows omit it.

TRBJ2-7 TRBV7-9 many . TGTGCCAGCAGCTTAAGTATAGTTACCTACGAGCAGTACTTC CASSLSIVTYEQYF
TRBJ1-5 TRBV20-1 . . TGCAGCTTACCTCGCAGACGGGCTGGCAGCAATCAGCCCCAGCATTTT CSLPRRRAGSNQPQHF
TRBJ2-7 TRBV19 few . TGTGCCAGTAGTAACAGGGAGTACGAGCAGTACTTC CASSNREYEQYF
TRBJ2-7 TRBV7-9 many TRBD2 TGTGCCAGCAGCCTACTAGCGGGAGAAGTCGAGCAGTACTTC CASSLLAGEVEQYF
TRBJ1-1 TRBV7-9 many . TGTGCCAGCAGCAGCGCCGGGAAGAACACTGAAGCTTTCTTT CASSSAGKNTEAFF
TRBJ1-3 TRBV5-1 many . TGCGCCAGCAGGGAGGGCATCTCTGGAAACACCATATATTTT CASREGISGNTIYF
TRBJ1-2 TRBV5-1 . . TGCGCCAGCAGCTTGGCCCACGGGACCGGGTCCGACTACACCTTC CASSLAHGTGSDYTF
TRBJ2-1 TRBV2 few . TGTGCCAGCAGTGAAGAGGGCAATGAGCAGTTCTTC CASSEEGNEQFF
TRBJ1-6 TRBV20-1 . . TGCAGTGCTAAAACAGGGCGGGGCGATAATTCACCCCTCCACTTT CSAKTGRGDNSPLHF
TRBJ1-1 TRBV28 . . TGTGCCTGCGGTCGTGTAGAAGCTTTCTTT CACGRVEAFF
TRBJ1-6 TRBV20-1 many . TGCAGTGCTAAGTCAGGGGTAGTCTCACCCCTCCACTTT CSAKSGVVSPLHF
TRBJ1-6 TRBV28 few . TGTGCCAGCAGTTTAGGGCGAACATTTAATTCACCCCTCCACTTT CASSLGRTFNSPLHF
TRBJ2-7 TRBV3-1 . TRBD1 TGTGCCAGCAGCCAAGGTCCCATTTCAGGGGGCATTCACGAGCAGTACTTC CASSQGPISGGIHEQYF
TRBJ1-2 TRBV2 . TRBD1 TGTGCCAGCAGGACAGGGCCCCGAAAGGGCTACACCTTC CASRTGPRKGYTF
TRBJ2-7 TRBV24-1 many . TGTGCCACCAGGGCCTGGGGAGAAATTTACGAGCAGTACTTC CATRAWGEIYEQYF
TRBJ2-7 TRBV27 few TRBD1 TGTGCCAGCAGTCAATTCGGCATAGGACAGGGGTTCGACGAGCAGTACTTC CASSQFGIGQGFDEQYF
TRBJ2-7 TRBV9 . TRBD1 TGTGCCAGCAGTAAGGGGGCATCGTACGAGCAGTACTTC CASSKGASYEQYF
TRBJ1-1 TRBV4-1 . . TGCGCCAGCAGCCAAGTGGACGGCACTGAAGCTTTCTTT CASSQVDGTEAFF
TRBJ1-1 TRBV7-2 . TRBD1 TGTGCCAGCAGTTCTGGGCGCAGGGGGCGTAGCACTGAAGCTTTCTTT CASSSGRRGRSTEAFF
TRBJ1-6 TRBV10-3 few . TGTGCCATCAGCTTACAGGGAGAAAATTCACCCCTCCACTTT CAISLQGENSPLHF
TRBJ1-6 TRBV6-7 many . TGTGCCAGCAGTCCTACTTCCCCACACGGGTGCTGGAATTATAATTCACCCCTCCACTTT CASSPTSPHGCWNYNSPLHF
TRBJ1-1 TRBV6-6 . . TGTGCCAGCAGGGGCACAGGGTACACTGAAGCTTTCTTT CASRGTGYTEAFF
TRBJ1-5 TRBV24-1 . . TGTGCCACCCATTCAGGGCGAGGGAACAATCAGCCCCAGCATTTT CATHSGRGNNQPQHF
TRBJ1-6 TRBV20-1 . . TGCAGTGCTAGTCTTGACCCTTATAATTCACCCCTCCACTTT CSASLDPYNSPLHF
TRBJ2-2 TRBV12-3/TRBV12-4 once TRBD1 TGTGCCAGCAGTTGGCCGGGACAGTCCATGGCCGGGGAGCTGTTTTTT CASSWPGQSMAGELFF
TRBJ1-6 TRBV2 . TRBD1 TGTGCCAGCACCACGACAGGGGGCGAGAATTCACCCCTCCACTTT CASTTTGGENSPLHF
TRBJ1-2 TRBV2 . TRBD1 TGTGCCAGCAGTGAAGCCAGGGGGCTCGATGGCTACACCTTC CASSEARGLDGYTF
TRBJ1-1 TRBV3-1 . . TGTGCCAGCAGCCAAGATCTTGACGGGCAGTCGAACACTGAAGCTTTCTTT CASSQDLDGQSNTEAFF
TRBJ1-1 TRBV2 . . TGTGCCAGCAGTGCAAGACAGCCCAACACTGAAGCTTTCTTT CASSARQPNTEAFF
TRBJ1-1 TRBV7-2 . . TGTGCCAGCAGTTCCCGGGGCCGAATCGAGGTCACTGAAGCTTTCTTT CASSSRGRIEVTEAFF
TRBJ2-7 TRBV27 many TRBD1 TGTGCCAGCAGTTTAGGACAGGGCCACTCCTACGAGCAGTACTTC CASSLGQGHSYEQYF
TRBJ1-2 TRBV9 . . TGTGCCAGCAGCCCACGGGCCAGCGGGCTCTATGGCTACACCTTC CASSPRASGLYGYTF
TRBJ1-1 TRBV10-3 . . TGTGACATCAGTGAAGGCAGGCCGAACACTGAAGCTTTCTTT CDISEGRPNTEAFF
TRBJ1-4 TRBV19 many . TGTGCCAGTAGTATGAATGCGAATGAAAAACTGTTTTTT CASSMNANEKLFF
TRBJ1-2 TRBV10-3 . TRBD1 TGTGCCATCAGTGCTCGGACAGGGTTACTAGACTATGGCTACACCTTC CAISARTGLLDYGYTF
TRBJ1-3 TRBV5-1 many . TGCGCCAGCAGCTTGACAGCTGGAAACACCATATATTTT CASSLTAGNTIYF
TRBJ1-2 TRBV7-6 . . TGTGCCAGTGGTCCAGGGGCTGGCTATGGCTACACCTTC CASGPGAGYGYTF
TRBJ1-1 TRBV19 many . TGTGCCAGTAGTGAGATGAACACTGAAGCTTTCTTT CASSEMNTEAFF
TRBJ2-7 TRBV3-1 . TRBD2 TGTGCCAGCAGCCAAGTGTACGGACTAGCGGGGGAAACCTACGAGCAGTACTTC CASSQVYGLAGETYEQYF
TRBJ2-6 TRBV15 . . TGTGCCACCAGCAGGGGGATCGGGAACCCAAAGGCTGGGGCCAACGTCCTGACTTTC CATSRGIGNPKAGANVLTF
TRBJ1-2 TRBV30 . TRBD1 TGTGCCTGGAGCGCCCGGGACAGGGGCTATGGCTACACCTTC CAWSARDRGYGYTF
TRBJ2-5 TRBV7-2 . TRBD1 TGTGCCAGCAGTCCACGGGACAGGGTGTGGGAGACCCAGTACTTC CASSPRDRVWETQYF
TRBJ2-3 TRBV20-1 . TRBD2 TGCAGTGCTAGAGCGGGAGGGCCAACAGATACGCAGTATTTT CSARAGGPTDTQYF
TRBJ1-2 TRBV5-1 many . TGCGCCAGCAGCCTCGGGACAAGCTATGGCTACACCTTC CASSLGTSYGYTF
TRBJ2-7 TRBV6-1 many . TGTGCCAGCAGTGGTGCAGGAGCGACCTACGAGCAGTACTTC CASSGAGATYEQYF
TRBJ1-5 TRBV20-1 . TRBD1 TGCAGTGCTAGAGACGCGACAGGGGCGGGACAGCCCCAGCATTTT CSARDATGAGQPQHF
TRBJ2-5 TRBV20-1 . TRBD2 TGCAGTGCCGGAACGGGGGGAGGGCCGAGGGAGACCCAGTACTTC CSAGTGGGPRETQYF
TRBJ1-1 TRBV5-1 once . TGCGCCAGCAGCATCGGGACGGGGAACACTGAAGCTTTCTTT CASSIGTGNTEAFF
TRBJ2-5 TRBV7-3 many . TGTGCCAGCAGCTTAGGTAGTTTTCCACTATACTTC CASSLGSFPLYF
TRBJ2-7 TRBV4-1 few TRBD1 TGCGCCAGCAGCTTGACAGGGTTAAGTTCCTACGAGCAGTACTTC CASSLTGLSSYEQYF
TRBJ2-2 TRBV6-1 . TRBD2 TGTGCCAGCAGTAAGACTAGCGGTGCCGGGACTAGCGGGGAGCTGTTTTTT CASSKTSGAGTSGELFF
TRBJ1-2 TRBV4-1 many . TGCGCCAGCAGCCAAGTTTCGAGGGGCATCTATGGCTACACCTTC CASSQVSRGIYGYTF
TRBJ2-5 TRBV25-1 few . TGTGCCAGCAGTGGCTCCCTAGGCCAGTACCAAGAGACCCAGTACTTC CASSGSLGQYQETQYF
TRBJ1-5 TRBV7-2 . TRBD1 TGTGCCAGCAGCCCCTGGACAGGGACGAGCAATCAGCCCCAGCATTTT CASSPWTGTSNQPQHF
TRBJ2-5 TRBV20-1 many . TGCAGTGCTAGGGGGCACGGACAAGAGACCCAGTACTTC CSARGHGQETQYF
TRBJ1-2 TRBV28 . . TGTGCCAGCAGTTTAGGGTGGGCCGGGGGCTACACCTTC CASSLGWAGGYTF
TRBJ2-7 TRBV6-1 . . TGTGCCAGCAGTACACCCGGGGGGCAGGGTGCCTACGAGCAGTACTTC CASSTPGGQGAYEQYF
TRBJ1-2 TRBV27 many . TGTGCCAGCAGTCCCCTAGGGGGTGGCAACTATGGCTACACCTTC CASSPLGGGNYGYTF
TRBJ1-4 TRBV10-3 few . TGTGCCATCAGTGTCGGGGGAACTAATGAAAAACTGTTTTTT CAISVGGTNEKLFF
TRBJ1-1 TRBV6-5 once . TGTGCCAGCAGCCCAACCTTGTCGGGCAATGAAGCTTTCTTT CASSPTLSGNEAFF